This TCR beta chain was recovered during a study of blood T cell repertoires in COVID-19. Study in general: COVID-19 samples collected from the United States, Italy and Spain covered acute and convalescent phases. T cells, B-cell-depleted T cells, or PBMCs provided the cDNA or gDNA that served as material.

This clone was counted ten times or more. Participants' own reports of clinical history determined their cohort assignment. Germline-derived CDR1 and CDR2 are KGHDR and SFDVKD. V was cut by 0 bases and J by 1 base, with 2 bases left in between. CDR3 length: 13 residues. Sequencing used immunoSEQ multiplex PCR; TCRdb keeps in-frame clones, though not all of them. The table lists around 250,000 clones, 70% to 90% of them singletons. The chain combines TRBV24-1 with TRBJ2-5; no firm D call. Material: PBMCs or T cells enriched from blood (not recorded which). The source of this sequence is a woman aged 50 to 60 who had recovered from COVID-19. CDR3 DNA sequence: TGTGCCACCAGTGATTTGCGCCAAGAGACCCAGTACTTC. Translation gives CATSDLRQETQYF.